This T cell receptor (beta chain) derives from a study of T cell repertoires in cytomegalovirus infection. Study overall: Recently identified HLA-C-restricted CMV epitopes were among the peptides used. Shared public TCR beta signatures pointed to both CMV infection and a matching HLA type. The study, taken as a whole, reports: Accumulated public TCR beta family frequency recognized individuals carrying CMV together with the relevant HLA. Across the ex vivo response, the dominant clonotypes were HLA-C-restricted CMV-specific TCR beta clonotypes.

A remark on this clonotype: Its antigen is undetermined.

Trimming cost V 6 bases and J 0 bases; bases outside gene matches: 8. The CDR3 has 16 residues. Germline V gene data show CDR1 as MNHEY and CDR2 as SMNVEV (reference sequence). TCRdb re-called the reads through MiXCR, storing one row per CDR3 protein. The sample has approximately 220,000 distinct CDR3 sequences; 35% to 40% are singletons. The genes are TRBV27 and TRBJ1-5, with TRBD1 matching over 7 bases. This specimen was CD8+ T cells from cultured PBMCs, taken from culture after CMV antigen stimulation. The receptor comes from a human donor in good health (CMV status not recorded). Some clones in this sample may be carry-over from other donors' samples. In DNA form, the CDR3 reads TGTGCCAGCAGAGTATACAGGGGATATAGCAATCAGCCCCAGCATTTT. This encodes CASRVYRGYSNQPQHF.